Presented here are 31 T cell receptor beta chains from one specimen sequenced in a study of T cell responses to AZD1222 COVID-19 vaccine. Only in-frame clones appear in the TCRdb table, and some are missing; sequencing was by immunoSEQ multiplex PCR. This sample has fewer than 150,000 clones, with roughly 89% found just once. The sample was peripheral blood, taken on day 0 of AZD1222 vaccination. The receptor source for this set is an adult in good health.

V is TRBV7-9 and J is TRBJ2-1; TRBD2 is a possible D gene (6 bases). Germline V gene lookup returns CDR1 SEHNR and CDR2 FQNEAQ (reference sequence). CDR3 size: 16 residues. V shed 0 bases and J shed 3 bases, with 12 bases lying between them. CDR3 sequence (DNA): TGTGCCAGCAGCTTAGCTGCGGGACTCAACTACAATGAGCAGTTCTTC. Translating gives CASSLAAGLNYNEQFF.

This chain links TRBV24-1 with TRBJ2-2, with TRBD1 matching 7 bases. V shed 10 bases, J shed 0 bases, and the junction held 1 base outside the gene matches. From germline, CDR1 is KGHDR and CDR2 SFDVKD. CDR3 length: 13 amino acids. In DNA form, the CDR3 reads TGTGCCACGGGACAGCCGAACACCGGGGAGCTGTTTTTT. It encodes CATGQPNTGELFF.

The rearrangement uses TRBV6-1 and TRBJ1-1; no clear D. The CDR3 runs to 11 residues. V dropped 8 bases and J dropped 3 bases, with 7 bases sitting between them. Germline CDR1 MNHNS, CDR2 SASEGT. The CDR3 DNA reads TGTGCCAGCTCCCGCGACACTGAAGCTTTCTTT. Translating gives CASSRDTEAFF.

The chain combines TRBV5-6 with TRBJ2-7, with a tentative D call TRBD1 (6 bases). The CDR3 covers 12 residues. The germline CDR1 and CDR2 sequences are SGHDT and YYEEEE. V was trimmed by 5 bases and J by 3 bases, leaving 9 bases between them. CDR3 sequence (DNA): TGTGCCAGCAGAGGGGGTTTCTACGAGCAGTACTTC. It yields the protein CASRGGFYEQYF.

J is TRBJ2-3 and V is TRBV28; 13 nucleotides match TRBD2. V was pared by 9 bases and J by 4 bases, with 4 bases of the junction left unmatched. CDR3 length: 14 amino acids. CDR1 and CDR2 from the germline V gene are MDHEN and SYDVKM. The CDR3 spells CASTSGGAADTQYF. The CDR3 region has the DNA TGTGCCAGTACTAGCGGGGGGGCCGCAGATACGCAGTATTTT.

This sequence joins TRBV30 and TRBJ1-2; no clear D gene. Looked up from germline, CDR1 is GTSNPN and CDR2 is SVGIG (reference sequence). Trimming cost V 4 bases and J 8 bases, with 14 bases left between them. CDR3 size: 12 residues. The chain's CDR3 is CAWIVASEGYTF. Written as DNA, the CDR3 is TGTGCCTGGATCGTGGCTTCGGAGGGCTACACCTTC.

About this clone: Other DNA sequences within the sample encode an identical CDR3. In nucleotides, the CDR3 is TGTGCCAGCAGTCTAGCGGGCAGCTCCTACAATGAGCAGTTCTTC. It specifies CASSLAGSSYNEQFF. The V and J genes are TRBV6-5 and TRBJ2-1, with 8 nucleotides matching TRBD2. The CDR3 is 15 amino acids. CDR1 is MNHEY, CDR2 SVGAGI, per germline. V trimming: 5 bases; J trimming: 0 bases; junction bases outside the gene matches: 3.

The chain carries TRBV9 and TRBJ2-2; D unresolved. The CDR3 sequence is 16 residues long. Trimming removed 4 bases from V and 0 bases from J, with 13 bases in between. Germline CDR1 SGDLS, CDR2 YYNGEE. Here the CDR3 reads CASSLWGTPNTGELFF. CDR3 DNA sequence: TGTGCCAGCAGCCTATGGGGAACCCCGAACACCGGGGAGCTGTTTTTT.

This clone was counted once. The rearrangement joins TRBV30 to TRBJ1-2; maybe TRBD1 (5 bases). The ends were cut back, 2 bases at V and 8 bases at J, with 15 bases in the middle. The CDR3 covers 13 residues. Germline CDR1 and CDR2: GTSNPN and SVGIG (reference sequence). CDR3 region: CAWSNRGLGGYTF. The CDR3 DNA reads TGTGCCTGGAGTAACCGGGGGTTAGGGGGCTACACCTTC. The whole variable domain, filled in from reference TRBV30 and TRBJ1-2, reads SQTIHQWPATLVQPVGSPLSLECTVEGTSNPNLYWYRQAAGRGLQLLFYSVGIGQISSEVPQNLSASRPQDRQFILSSKKLLLSDSGFYLCAWSNRGLGGYTFGSGTRLTVV.

The gene calls are TRBV4-1 and TRBJ1-5, with TRBD1 identical over 8 bases. J gave up 11 bases and V 1 base, and 10 bases lay outside the gene matches. This CDR3 contains 15 residues. Germline CDR1 reads MGHRA; CDR2 reads YSYEKL. The DNA of the CDR3 is TGCGCCAGCAGCCAAGTCGTCGGGACAGGTGTGGCCCAGCATTTT. Translating it yields CASSQVVGTGVAQHF.

J is TRBJ2-2 and V is TRBV25-1; perhaps D is TRBD1 or TRBD2 (5 bases each). CDR1 and CDR2 (germline): MGHDK, SYGVNS. Trimming removed 9 bases at V and 5 bases at J, with 10 bases between. The CDR3 is made up of 12 amino acids. CDR3 loop: CARARETGELFF. CDR3 coding DNA: TGTGCCAGAGCCAGGGAGACCGGGGAGCTGTTTTTT.

V usage is TRBV14 and J usage is TRBJ2-5, with 11 bases lining up with TRBD2. The germline gives CDR1 SGHDN, CDR2 FVKESK. The trim removed 0 bases at V and 7 bases at J, leaving 10 bases unmatched. The CDR3 sequence is 17 residues long. This CDR3 is CASSQEPASGGLGTQYF. The CDR3 DNA is TGTGCCAGCAGCCAAGAACCGGCTAGCGGGGGGCTCGGGACCCAGTACTTC.

V is TRBV9 and J is TRBJ2-3, with 9 nucleotides matching TRBD2. The V gene end was trimmed by 4 bases and the J gene end by 1 base; junction bases not matched to a gene: 4. The CDR3 length is 15 residues. Per germline, CDR1 SGDLS and CDR2 YYNGEE. CDR3 sequence: CASSPKRGGTDTQYF. The CDR3 nucleotides read TGTGCCAGCAGCCCCAAGCGGGGGGGCACAGATACGCAGTATTTT.

The chain links TRBV5-6 to TRBJ1-2; the D gene is possibly TRBD1 (6 bases). V lost 3 bases and J 7 bases, leaving 16 bases between the germline ends. This CDR3 spans 14 amino acids. The germline V gene has CDR1 SGHDT and CDR2 YYEEEE. CDR3 nucleotide sequence: TGTGCCAGCAGCTACAGGGCCCTGGTCGGTGGCTACACCTTC. As protein: CASSYRALVGGYTF.

The chain employs TRBV27 and TRBJ1-2; 7 bases match TRBD1. CDR1 MNHEY and CDR2 SMNVEV come from the germline V gene (reference sequence). CDR3 length: 14 amino acids. Trimming took 5 bases from V and 7 from J; bases not matched to a gene: 10. The CDR3, as DNA: TGTGCCAGCAGTACGACAGGGCCCCAGAGTGGCTACACCTTC. This gives the protein CASSTTGPQSGYTF.

The J gene is TRBJ1-3, the V gene TRBV3-1 (or the pseudogene TRBV3-2), with 11 bases fitting TRBD1. The V and J ends lost 6 bases and 9 bases, in that order; junction bases with no gene match: 13. Germline assignment: CDR1 LGHDT and CDR2 YNNKEL (reference sequence). The CDR3 loop spans 16 amino acids. CDR3 sequence: CASSRAGQGARGTIYF. CDR3 DNA: TGTGCCAGCAGTCGGGCCGGACAGGGGGCGCGTGGCACCATATATTTT.

This clone was counted a single time. J is TRBJ1-6 and V is TRBV5-1; D possibly corresponds to TRBD1 (6 bases). Germline V gene sequence: CDR1 SGHRS, CDR2 YFSETQ. The V end lost 3 bases, the J end lost 7 bases, and 11 bases lay between the germline ends. The CDR3 runs 14 residues. The CDR3 coding sequence is TGCGCCAGCAGCTATGGGACACCCAATTCACCCCTCCACTTT. It translates to CASSYGTPNSPLHF.

This clone was seen a single time. The chain couples TRBV5-4 to TRBJ2-1, with D tentatively TRBD2 (5 bases). Trimming pared 2 bases from V and 3 bases from J, leaving 12 bases between. The CDR3 sequence is 15 residues long. Looked up from germline, CDR1 is SGHNT and CDR2 is YYREEE (reference sequence). This CDR3 is CASSFNAAGYNEQFF. The DNA of the CDR3 is TGTGCCAGCAGCTTCAATGCGGCGGGCTACAATGAGCAGTTCTTC.

This clone has a handful of counts. V is TRBV15 and J is TRBJ2-1; 8 positions agree with TRBD2. Germline-derived CDR1 and CDR2 are LNHNV and YYDKDF (reference sequence). There are 16 residues in the CDR3. After removal of 4 bases from V and 1 base from J, the junction contained 6 bases not matched to a gene. CDR3 protein: CATSMKGTRSYNEQFF. CDR3 nucleotides: TGTGCCACCAGCATGAAAGGGACTAGGTCCTACAATGAGCAGTTCTTC.

With respect to this clone: At one end the junction does not follow the germline gene, possibly because of a read error. This sequence joins TRBV7-9 and TRBJ2-7, with 10 bases identical to TRBD2. The V gene's germline CDR1 is SEHNR and CDR2 FQNEAQ (reference sequence). The CDR3 runs to 13 residues. CDR3 sequence (DNA): TGTGCCAGCAGCGTAGCGGGAGGCGGCGAGCAGTACTTC. Residues: CASSVAGGGEQYF.

V and J are TRBV6-5 and TRBJ2-1, with 8 nucleotides matching TRBD1. The junction had 5 bases not matched to a gene; V was cut back by 6 bases and J by 1 base. Germline CDR1 reads MNHEY; CDR2 reads SVGAGI. This CDR3 contains 15 residues. CDR3 bases: TGTGCCAGCAGCCGACAGGGGATTTCCTACAATGAGCAGTTCTTC. Translation gives CASSRQGISYNEQFF.

The chain is built from TRBV10-1 and TRBJ2-1, with unresolved D. There are 14 residues in the CDR3. V dropped 6 bases and J dropped 0 bases, with 9 bases sitting between them. Germline CDR1 reads WNHNN; CDR2 reads SYGVQD (reference sequence). Here the CDR3 reads CASSPSFSYNEQFF. The CDR3, as DNA: TGCGCCAGCAGCCCCTCATTCTCCTACAATGAGCAGTTCTTC.

The chain has TRBV20-1 and TRBJ1-1, with D uncertain. This CDR3 contains 11 residues. Germline-derived CDR1 and CDR2 are DFQATT and SNEGSKA (reference sequence). CDR3 loop: CRAQSGNEAFF. CDR3 in DNA: TGCAGAGCTCAATCTGGCAATGAAGCTTTCTTT.

The chain couples TRBV5-1 to TRBJ2-1; 13 bases match TRBD2. This CDR3 comprises 17 residues. V lost 2 bases and J lost 4; bases outside the gene matches: 6. CDR1 SGHRS and CDR2 YFSETQ come from the germline V gene. CDR3 sequence (DNA): TGCGCCAGCAGCTTCGCCGGGACTAGCGGGGTGTACAATGAGCAGTTCTTC. Translating it yields CASSFAGTSGVYNEQFF.

This chain connects TRBV19 to TRBJ2-3, with 9 bases matching TRBD1. Germline loops: CDR1 LNHDA, CDR2 SQIVND (reference sequence). The V and J ends lost 9 bases and 1 base, in that order; junction bases with no gene match: 2. The CDR3 sequence is 13 residues long. Here the CDR3 DNA reads TGTGCCAGCAGGACAGGGGGCACAGATACGCAGTATTTT. Translated, it gives CASRTGGTDTQYF.

V usage is TRBV7-7 and J usage is TRBJ2-5; TRBD2 matches at 7 bases. This CDR3 comprises 17 residues. The germline CDR1 and CDR2 sequences are SSHAT and FNYEAQ (reference sequence). Unmatched junction bases numbered 13, after V lost 5 bases and J lost 1 base. The CDR3 is CASSDNPPGGIQETQYF. The CDR3 bases are TGTGCCAGCAGCGACAATCCTCCCGGGGGGATCCAAGAGACCCAGTACTTC.

This clone has more than one count but fewer than ten. The rearrangement uses TRBV28 and TRBJ1-6; D ambiguous. Per germline, CDR1 MDHEN and CDR2 SYDVKM. The germline V and J ends were trimmed by 1 base and 5 bases, with 9 bases remaining between them. The CDR3 contains 15 residues. The CDR3 loop is CASSLYNGNNSPLHF. In DNA form, the CDR3 reads TGTGCCAGCAGTTTATATAACGGTAATAATTCACCCCTCCACTTT.

V gene TRBV30 combines with J gene TRBJ1-1; D is ambiguous. V was pared by 2 bases and J by 4 bases, with 5 bases between. The CDR3 sequence is 11 residues long. CDR1 is GTSNPN, CDR2 SVGIG, per germline (reference sequence). In DNA, the CDR3 is TGTGCCTGGAGTAGACCCACTGAAGCTTTCTTT. It encodes CAWSRPTEAFF.

This sequence joins TRBV5-5 and TRBJ2-7; 7 positions agree with TRBD1. J lost 3 bases, V lost 1 base, and 1 base had no gene match. This CDR3 is built from 13 residues. Germline assignment: CDR1 SGHKS and CDR2 YYEKEE (reference sequence). The CDR3 here is CASSLRQGYEQYF. The CDR3 DNA sequence: TGTGCCAGCAGCTTGAGACAGGGCTACGAGCAGTACTTC.

The genes are TRBV6-4 and TRBJ1-4; no reliable D call. Germline CDR1 MRHNA, CDR2 SNTAGT. The CDR3 length is 15 residues. Trimming pared 0 bases from V and 11 bases from J, leaving 16 bases between. The CDR3 DNA is TGTGCCAGCAGTGACTCGCCCGGGCCCACGGGGAAACTGTTTTTT. Amino acid sequence: CASSDSPGPTGKLFF.

This CDR3 is CASSDWAYGYTF. The DNA of the CDR3 is TGTGCCAGCAGTGACTGGGCCTATGGCTACACCTTC. The chain employs TRBV7-9 and TRBJ1-2; D is ambiguous. The V gene's germline CDR1 is SEHNR and CDR2 FQNEAQ (reference sequence). Trimming pared 6 bases from V and 4 bases from J, leaving 9 bases between. The CDR3 runs 12 residues. Looking up the rest from reference TRBV7-9 and TRBJ1-2 gives the full variable domain: DTGVSQNPRHKITKRGQNVTFRCDPISEHNRLYWYRQTLGQGPEFLTYFQNEAQLEKSRLLSDRFSAERPKGSFSTLEIQRTEQGDSAMYLCASSDWAYGYTFGSGTRLTVV.